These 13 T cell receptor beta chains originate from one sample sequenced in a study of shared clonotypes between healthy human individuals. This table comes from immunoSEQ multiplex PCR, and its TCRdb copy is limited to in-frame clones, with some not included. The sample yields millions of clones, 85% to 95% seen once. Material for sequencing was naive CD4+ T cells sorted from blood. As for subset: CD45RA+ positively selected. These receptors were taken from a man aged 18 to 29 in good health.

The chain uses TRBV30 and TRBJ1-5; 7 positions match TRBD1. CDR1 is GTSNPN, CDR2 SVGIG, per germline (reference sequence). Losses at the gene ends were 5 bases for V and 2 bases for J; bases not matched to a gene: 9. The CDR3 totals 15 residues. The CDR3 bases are TGTGCCTGGGAAGGGGGCCGGGGGGGCAATCAGCCCCAGCATTTT. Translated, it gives CAWEGGRGGNQPQHF.

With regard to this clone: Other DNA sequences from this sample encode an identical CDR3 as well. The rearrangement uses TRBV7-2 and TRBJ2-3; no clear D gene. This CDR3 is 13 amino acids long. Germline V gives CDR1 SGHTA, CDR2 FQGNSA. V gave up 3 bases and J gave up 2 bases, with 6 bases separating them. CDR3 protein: CASSFVTTDTQYF. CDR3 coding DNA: TGTGCCAGCAGCTTCGTAACCACAGATACGCAGTATTTT.

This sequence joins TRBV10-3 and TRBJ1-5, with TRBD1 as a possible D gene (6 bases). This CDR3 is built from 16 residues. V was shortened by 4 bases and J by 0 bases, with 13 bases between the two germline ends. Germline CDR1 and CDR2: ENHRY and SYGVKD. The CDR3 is CAISASGGDSNQPQHF. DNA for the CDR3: TGTGCCATCAGTGCCTCGGGGGGCGATAGCAATCAGCCCCAGCATTTT.

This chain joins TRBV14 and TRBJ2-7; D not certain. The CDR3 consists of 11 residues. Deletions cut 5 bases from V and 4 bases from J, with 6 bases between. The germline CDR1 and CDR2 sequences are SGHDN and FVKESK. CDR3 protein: CASSARYEQYF. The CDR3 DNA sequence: TGTGCCAGCAGCGCCAGGTACGAGCAGTACTTC.

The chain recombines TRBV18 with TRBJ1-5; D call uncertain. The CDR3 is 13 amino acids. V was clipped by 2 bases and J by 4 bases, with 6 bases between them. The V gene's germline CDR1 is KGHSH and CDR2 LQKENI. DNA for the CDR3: TGTGCCAGCTCACCAGGGTGGAATCAGCCCCAGCATTTT. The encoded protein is CASSPGWNQPQHF.

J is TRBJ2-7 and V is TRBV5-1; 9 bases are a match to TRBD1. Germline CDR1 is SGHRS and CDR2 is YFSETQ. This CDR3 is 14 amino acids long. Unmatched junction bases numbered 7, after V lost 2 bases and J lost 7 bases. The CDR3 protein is CASSFRDRVREQYF. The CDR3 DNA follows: TGCGCCAGCAGCTTCCGGGACAGGGTGAGAGAGCAGTACTTC.

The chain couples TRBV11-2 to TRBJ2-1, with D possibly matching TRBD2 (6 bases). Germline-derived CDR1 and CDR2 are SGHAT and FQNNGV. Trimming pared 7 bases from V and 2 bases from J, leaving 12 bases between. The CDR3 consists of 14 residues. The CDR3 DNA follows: TGTGCCAGCACCCAGGGAGGAACCTACAATGAGCAGTTCTTC. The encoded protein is CASTQGGTYNEQFF.

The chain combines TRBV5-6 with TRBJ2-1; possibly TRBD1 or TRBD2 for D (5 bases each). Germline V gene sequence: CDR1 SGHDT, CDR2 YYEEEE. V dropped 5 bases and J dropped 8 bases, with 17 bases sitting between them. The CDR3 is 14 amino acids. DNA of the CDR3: TGTGCCAGCAGAGAACGAGGGACGGGCTATGAGCAGTTCTTC. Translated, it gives CASRERGTGYEQFF.

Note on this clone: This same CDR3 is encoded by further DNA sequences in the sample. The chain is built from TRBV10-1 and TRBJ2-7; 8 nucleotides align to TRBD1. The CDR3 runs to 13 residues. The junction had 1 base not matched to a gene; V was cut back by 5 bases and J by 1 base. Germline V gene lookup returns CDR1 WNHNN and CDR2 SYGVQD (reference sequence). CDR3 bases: TGCGCCAGCAGTAGACAGGGGTCCTACGAGCAGTACTTC. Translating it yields CASSRQGSYEQYF.

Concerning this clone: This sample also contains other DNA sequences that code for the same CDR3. CDR3 loop: CASSLEGARNQPQHF. CDR3 bases: TGCGCCAGCAGCTTGGAGGGGGCGCGGAATCAGCCCCAGCATTTT. The chain combines TRBV5-1 with TRBJ1-5; 7 bases map to TRBD1. The CDR3 runs 15 residues. J was trimmed by 4 bases and V by 0 bases; bases with no gene match: 4. The germline V gene encodes CDR1 SGHRS and CDR2 YFSETQ.

The CDR3 reads CAWTAGGPHEQFF. CDR3 DNA sequence: TGTGCCTGGACCGCGGGAGGGCCCCATGAGCAGTTCTTC. The chain employs TRBV30 and TRBJ2-1; the match to TRBD2 covers 9 bases. The CDR3 covers 13 residues. CDR1 is GTSNPN, CDR2 SVGIG, per germline (reference sequence). The V segment lost 4 bases and the J segment 8 bases; nucleotides outside the gene matches: 6.

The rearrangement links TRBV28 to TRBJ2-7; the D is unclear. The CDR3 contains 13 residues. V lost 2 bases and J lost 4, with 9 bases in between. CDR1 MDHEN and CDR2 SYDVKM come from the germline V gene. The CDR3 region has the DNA TGTGCCAGCAGTTTAGGATTCGGTTACGAGCAGTACTTC. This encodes CASSLGFGYEQYF.

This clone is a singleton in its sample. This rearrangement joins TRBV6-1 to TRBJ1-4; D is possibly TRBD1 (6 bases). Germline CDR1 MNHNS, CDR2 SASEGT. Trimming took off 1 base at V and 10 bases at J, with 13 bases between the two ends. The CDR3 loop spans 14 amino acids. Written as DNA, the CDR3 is TGTGCCAGCAGTGAAGTGGACAGTGTAGGAAAACTGTTTTTT. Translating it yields CASSEVDSVGKLFF.